A single sample is the source of the 24 T cell receptor beta chains below, sequenced in a study of STAT5B mutations in CD4+ large granular lymphocyte leukemia. Clones were sequenced by immunoSEQ multiplex PCR, and TCRdb holds only the in-frame ones, with some missing. The table has approximately 36,000 clones, under 85% seen once; the top ten hold 0.55%. The sequenced material came from CD4+ T cells from blood buffy coats. Every receptor here comes from a human donor in good health.

The chain couples TRBV11-3 to TRBJ2-7; maybe TRBD1 (6 bases). The V and J ends lost 5 bases and 1 base respectively, with 9 bases between them. Per the germline V gene, CDR1 is SGHNT and CDR2 is YENEEA. This CDR3 spans 13 amino acids. The CDR3 sequence: CASSPGQSYEQYF. Here the CDR3 DNA reads TGTGCCAGCAGCCCAGGACAGTCCTACGAGCAGTACTTC.

Only a few counts were recorded for this clone. The CDR3 bases are TGTGCCATCATGGGGAACAGGGTCGGGACTGAAGCTTTCTTT. Amino acid sequence: CAIMGNRVGTEAFF. V usage is TRBV10-3 and J usage is TRBJ1-1; TRBD1 is a possible D gene (6 bases). Trimming shortened V by 7 bases and J by 5 bases, and 17 bases separated the two germline ends. Germline CDR1 reads ENHRY; CDR2 reads SYGVKD. The CDR3 contains 14 residues.

This clone was counted once. The chain carries TRBV19 and TRBJ1-4, with D possibly TRBD1 on 6 matching bases. Per germline, CDR1 LNHDA and CDR2 SQIVND (reference sequence). The CDR3 has 14 residues. V lost 4 bases and J 1 base, leaving 7 bases between the germline ends. The CDR3 DNA sequence: TGTGCCAGTAGTACGACAGGAACTAATGAAAAACTGTTTTTT. This codes for CASSTTGTNEKLFF. The full variable domain, completed using reference TRBV19 and TRBJ1-4, is DGGITQSPKYLFRKEGQNVTLSCEQNLNHDAMYWYRQDPGQGLRLIYYSQIVNDFQKGDIAEGYSVSREKKESFPLTVTSAQKNPTAFYLCASSTTGTNEKLFFGSGTQLSVL.

The chain has TRBV9 and TRBJ2-2; TRBD1 matches at 9 bases. The V and J ends lost 4 bases and 7 bases, in that order; junction bases with no gene match: 11. This CDR3 has 16 amino acids. The germline gives CDR1 SGDLS, CDR2 YYNGEE. CDR3 region: CASSLLGQGSFGELFF. The CDR3 DNA reads as TGTGCCAGCAGCCTTCTGGGACAGGGATCGTTCGGGGAGCTGTTTTTT.

This clone was found once. The chain employs TRBV7-3 and TRBJ2-1; the D gene is possibly TRBD2 (6 bases). Trimming took off 1 base at V and 9 bases at J, with 10 bases between the two ends. There are 13 residues in the CDR3. The germline CDR1 and CDR2 sequences are SGHTA and FQGTGA. CDR3 bases: TGTGCCAGCAGCTTAAACCCGGGGGTTGAGCAGTTCTTC. Residues: CASSLNPGVEQFF. Filled out from reference TRBV7-3 and TRBJ2-1, the complete variable domain reads GAGVSQTPSNKVTEKGKYVELRCDPISGHTALYWYRQSLGQGPEFLIYFQGTGAADDSGLPNDRFFAVRPEGSVSTLKIQRTERGDSAVYLCASSLNPGVEQFFGPGTRLTVL.

The chain has TRBV5-1 and TRBJ1-5; TRBD1 aligns across 7 bases. The germline gives CDR1 SGHRS, CDR2 YFSETQ. The CDR3 is made up of 14 amino acids. The junction had 4 bases not matched to a gene; V was cut back by 1 base and J by 6 bases. The CDR3 DNA reads as TGCGCCAGCAGCTTGCAGGGGGTAGGTCAGCCCCAGCATTTT. It is translated as CASSLQGVGQPQHF.

The chain has TRBV6-5 and TRBJ2-7; possibly TRBD2 for D (7 bases). Germline-derived CDR1 and CDR2 are MNHEY and SVGAGI. CDR3 size: 14 residues. V was shortened by 5 bases and J by 6 bases, with 17 bases between the two germline ends. CDR3 coding DNA: TGTGCCAGCAGTGTTGAGCGGGACACGGGCGAGCAGTACTTC. The encoded protein is CASSVERDTGEQYF.

This chain uses TRBV29-1 with TRBJ2-3, with D uncertain. The germline CDR1 and CDR2 sequences are SQVTM and ANQGSEA. The V end was cut by 3 bases, the J end by 4 bases, with 20 bases between. This CDR3 has 16 amino acids. In nucleotides, the CDR3 is TGCAGCGTTGATGATCGCCTGCCGGGCAGCGCAGATACGCAGTATTTT. Its protein is CSVDDRLPGSADTQYF.

The rearrangement uses TRBV27 and TRBJ1-5, with TRBD1 matching 7 bases. J gave up 2 bases and V 6 bases, and 16 bases lay outside the gene matches. CDR1 and CDR2 from the germline V gene are MNHEY and SMNVEV (reference sequence). This CDR3 comprises 18 residues. CDR3: CASRRQGAVKYGNQPQHF. Here the CDR3 DNA reads TGTGCCAGCAGGCGACAGGGAGCGGTGAAATATGGCAATCAGCCCCAGCATTTT.

The rearrangement joins TRBV30 to TRBJ2-7; D is perhaps TRBD2 (5 bases). The CDR3 loop spans 15 amino acids. The germline V gene has CDR1 GTSNPN and CDR2 SVGIG (reference sequence). V gave up 3 bases and J gave up 0 bases, with 15 bases separating them. The chain's CDR3 is CAWRRGQVSSYEQYF. CDR3 DNA sequence: TGTGCCTGGAGACGCGGGCAGGTCAGCTCCTACGAGCAGTACTTC.

V usage is TRBV9 and J usage is TRBJ2-1, with TRBD2 identical over 7 bases. CDR3 length: 15 amino acids. Germline trimming cut 4 bases from V and 4 bases from J; bases unmatched to any gene: 8. The germline CDR1 and CDR2 sequences are SGDLS and YYNGEE. Here the CDR3 reads CASSLRLAGYNEQFF. Written as DNA, the CDR3 is TGTGCCAGCAGCCTACGACTAGCAGGATACAATGAGCAGTTCTTC. Full variable domain (rest looked up from reference TRBV9 and TRBJ2-1): DSGVTQTPKHLITATGQRVTLRCSPRSGDLSVYWYQQSLDQGLQFLIQYYNGEERAKGNILERFSAQQFPDLHSELNLSSLELGDSALYFCASSLRLAGYNEQFFGPGTRLTVL.

This clone came up a few times. V usage is TRBV29-1 and J usage is TRBJ2-7; D is perhaps TRBD1 or TRBD2 (5 bases each). The CDR3 consists of 13 residues. The germline gives CDR1 SQVTM, CDR2 ANQGSEA. V was clipped by 6 bases and J by 6 bases, with 18 bases between them. Here the CDR3 reads CSVLEGGGGEQYF. In DNA, the CDR3 is TGCAGCGTGCTAGAGGGTGGTGGGGGCGAGCAGTACTTC.

This clone was seen a single time. This chain joins TRBV7-9 and TRBJ2-7; possibly TRBD1 for D (5 bases). The germline V gene has CDR1 SEHNR and CDR2 FQNEAQ (reference sequence). V dropped 1 base and J dropped 9 bases, with 10 bases sitting between them. The CDR3 covers 12 residues. The CDR3 reads CASSLGQRLQYF. CDR3 nucleotides: TGTGCCAGCAGCTTAGGACAGCGCTTGCAGTACTTC.

V and J are TRBV4-3 and TRBJ2-7, with 7 positions matching TRBD1. The CDR3 is 16 amino acids. The V segment lost 3 bases and the J segment 4 bases; nucleotides outside the gene matches: 12. Germline values: CDR1 LGHNA, CDR2 YSLEER. CDR3 protein: CASSQSRQGFSYEQYF. The CDR3 bases are TGCGCCAGCAGCCAGTCCAGACAGGGTTTTTCGTACGAGCAGTACTTC.

This clone was detected a few times. The V gene is TRBV27, the J gene TRBJ1-1; 8 nucleotides agree with TRBD1. The CDR3 length is 13 residues. In germline, CDR1 is MNHEY, CDR2 SMNVEV (reference sequence). Trimming took 6 bases from V and 6 from J; bases not matched to a gene: 6. In nucleotides, the CDR3 is TGTGCCAGCAGCGGACAGGGTTGGGCTGAAGCTTTCTTT. This sequence encodes CASSGQGWAEAFF.

V usage is TRBV9 and J usage is TRBJ2-1; TRBD2 aligns across 8 bases. The V segment lost 2 bases and the J segment 2 bases; nucleotides outside the gene matches: 3. The CDR3 contains 15 residues. Germline-derived CDR1 and CDR2 are SGDLS and YYNGEE. The CDR3 loop reads CASSVRLAPYNEQFF. DNA of the CDR3: TGTGCCAGCAGCGTCCGACTAGCGCCCTACAATGAGCAGTTCTTC.

The CDR3 coding sequence is TGTGCCAGCGGGAAGGCTGGAAACACCATATATTTT. Encoded protein: CASGKAGNTIYF. The rearrangement links TRBV14 to TRBJ1-3; D remains ambiguous. The CDR3 extends over 12 amino acids. Deletions cut 8 bases from V and 2 bases from J, with 7 bases between. Germline loops: CDR1 SGHDN, CDR2 FVKESK.

This clone has only one observation. J is TRBJ2-2 and V is TRBV4-1; possibly TRBD1 for D (6 bases). CDR3 size: 18 residues. The V end was cut by 5 bases, the J end by 7 bases, with 26 bases between. Germline lookup yields CDR1 MGHRA and CDR2 YSYEKL. The CDR3 DNA is TGCGCCAGCAGCAAGGACAGTATCGAGTATAGAACAGGCGGGGAGCTGTTTTTT. Translated, it gives CASSKDSIEYRTGGELFF.

This clone has just one count. The V gene is TRBV5-1, the J gene TRBJ2-5; a possible D gene is TRBD2 (5 bases). V lost 4 bases, J lost 5 bases, and 18 bases lay in between. The CDR3 contains 15 residues. CDR1 is SGHRS and CDR2 is YFSETQ in the germline V gene. CDR3 amino acids: CASSTNSGIGETQYF. In DNA, the CDR3 is TGCGCCAGCAGCACGAACAGCGGCATCGGGGAGACCCAGTACTTC.

The chain couples TRBV4-1 to TRBJ2-2; TRBD2 matches 12 bases. With 1 base clipped from V and 4 bases from J, the junction kept 4 bases outside the gene matches. The V gene's germline CDR1 is MGHRA and CDR2 YSYEKL. The CDR3 is 17 residues long. This CDR3 is CASSQGKLAGGTGELFF. CDR3 DNA sequence: TGCGCCAGCAGCCAAGGGAAACTAGCGGGGGGCACCGGGGAGCTGTTTTTT.

The gene calls are TRBV19 and TRBJ1-5; D is uncertain. The CDR3 has 14 amino acids. V was pared by 7 bases and J by 1 base, with 11 bases between. CDR1 and CDR2 (germline): LNHDA, SQIVND (reference sequence). The CDR3 sequence: CASKEVQSNQPQHF. The CDR3 bases are TGTGCCAGTAAGGAGGTACAGAGCAATCAGCCCCAGCATTTT.

The chain uses TRBV2 and TRBJ2-3; TRBD1 agrees at 7 bases. Unmatched junction bases numbered 1, after V lost 1 base and J lost 6 bases. This CDR3 comprises 13 residues. Germline CDR1 is SNHLY and CDR2 is FYNNEI. In DNA, the CDR3 is TGTGCCAGCAGTGAAGTCAGGGGGGATACGCAGTATTTT. Translating it yields CASSEVRGDTQYF.

The J gene is TRBJ2-4, the V gene TRBV5-1; 9 bases map to TRBD2. In germline, CDR1 is SGHRS, CDR2 YFSETQ. The CDR3 covers 15 residues. V gave up 4 bases and J gave up 7 bases; unmatched junction bases: 9. This chain's CDR3 is CASSPLGLAVNIQYF. CDR3 coding DNA: TGCGCCAGCAGCCCCCTGGGACTAGCCGTGAACATTCAGTACTTC.

This clone was found once. The chain uses TRBV27 and TRBJ2-7; 8 bases align to TRBD1. CDR1 and CDR2 (germline): MNHEY, SMNVEV (reference sequence). Losses at the gene ends were 6 bases for V and 0 bases for J; bases not matched to a gene: 4. This CDR3 comprises 14 residues. The CDR3 bases are TGTGCCAGCAGGAGGGACAGGCCCTCCTACGAGCAGTACTTC. This codes for CASRRDRPSYEQYF.